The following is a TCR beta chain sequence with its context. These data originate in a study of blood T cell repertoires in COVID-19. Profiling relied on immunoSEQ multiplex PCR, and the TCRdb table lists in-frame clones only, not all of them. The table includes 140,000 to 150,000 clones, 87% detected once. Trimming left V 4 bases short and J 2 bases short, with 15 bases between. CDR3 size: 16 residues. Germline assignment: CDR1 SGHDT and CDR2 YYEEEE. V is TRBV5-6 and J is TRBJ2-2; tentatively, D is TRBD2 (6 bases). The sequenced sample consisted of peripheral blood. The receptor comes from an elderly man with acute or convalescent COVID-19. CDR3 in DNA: TGTGCCAGCAGCACTTTATCCGGGAGCAACACCGGGGAGCTGTTTTTT. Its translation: CASSTLSGSNTGELFF.